A selection of T cell receptor beta chains follows, all from one sample in a study of cytomegalovirus exposure and HLA in healthy donors. Clones were sequenced by immunoSEQ multiplex PCR, and TCRdb holds only the in-frame ones, with some missing. The table lists 130,000 or so clones, over 75% of them singletons. The sample consisted of PBMCs. The receptors originated from a young man in good health and CMV-seronegative. Each CDR3 is given with its conserved first and last residue. D genes are given only for firm matches. Some rows mark clone size as missing; the rest say once, few, many or name a class of expanded clone.

d_call,v_call,j_call,clone_size,cdr3_nt,cdr3_aa
TRBD2,TRBV18,TRBJ2-3,-,TGTGCCAGCTCACCCCTCCACGGGCGGGGGGGCCAGGGCACAGATACGCAGTATTTT,CASSPLHGRGGQGTDTQYF
-,TRBV6-1,TRBJ1-5,-,TGTGCCAGCAGTGACTACAGACGCAATCAGCCCCAGCATTTT,CASSDYRRNQPQHF
TRBD1,TRBV4-1,TRBJ1-1,once,TGCGCCAGCAGCCGACTCCAGGGGGAGTCCACTGAAGCTTTCTTT,CASSRLQGESTEAFF
TRBD2,TRBV7-9,TRBJ2-1,-,TGTGCCAGCAGCTCCGGGACTAGCGGGTTGCTGTACAATGAGCAGTTCTTC,CASSSGTSGLLYNEQFF
TRBD1,TRBV5-4,TRBJ2-7,once,TGTGCCAGCAGCCAAAGGGTGGGACAGACCGAGCAGTACTTC,CASSQRVGQTEQYF
-,TRBV10-3,TRBJ2-1,-,TGTGCCATCAGGGTAGCAACGGGCAATGAGCAGTTCTTC,CAIRVATGNEQFF
TRBD1,TRBV14,TRBJ2-3,-,TGTGCCAGCAGCCCAGGGGGAAGAACAGATACGCAGTATTTT,CASSPGGRTDTQYF
-,TRBV7-6,TRBJ1-3,-,TGTGCCAGCAGCCGGGACACTTTTAACTCTGGAAACACCATATATTTT,CASSRDTFNSGNTIYF
-,TRBV5-6,TRBJ2-6,once,TGTGCCAGCATCCCCCCTGGGGCCAACGGCCTGACTTTC,CASIPPGANGLTF
TRBD2,TRBV18,TRBJ2-3,-,TGTGCCAGCTCACCACCCGCGGGGGGTGGCACAGATACGCAGTATTTT,CASSPPAGGGTDTQYF
-,TRBV5-1,TRBJ2-5,-,TGCGCCAGCAGCTTGACTGGGGGGGAGACCCAGTACTTC,CASSLTGGETQYF
TRBD2,TRBV7-9,TRBJ2-5,-,TGTTCCAGCGGTACCCTAGCGGGGGGGAAAGAGACCCAGTACTTC,CSSGTLAGGKETQYF
-,TRBV11-2,TRBJ2-4,-,TGTGCCAGCAGCTCCCCCGCCCGGGGAAACATTCAGTACTTC,CASSSPARGNIQYF
-,TRBV6-6,TRBJ2-6,-,TGTGCCAGCAGTTACTCGACCAGGTCTGGGGCCAACGTCCTGACTTTC,CASSYSTRSGANVLTF
TRBD1,TRBV6-1,TRBJ1-4,-,TGTGCCAGCAGTGAAGCTATAGGACAGGGAGGGGAAAAACTGTTTTTT,CASSEAIGQGGEKLFF
TRBD1,TRBV19,TRBJ1-4,-,TGTGCCAGTAGTATAGCACCGGGACAGGCTAATGAAAAACTGTTTTTT,CASSIAPGQANEKLFF
TRBD1,TRBV28,TRBJ2-7,-,TGTGCCAGCAGTTCCCCGACAGGGAAATCCTACGAGCAGTACTTC,CASSSPTGKSYEQYF
-,TRBV5-6,TRBJ2-2,-,TGTGCCAGCAGCTTGGGGGCCAGTCAGAACACCGGGGAGCTGTTTTTT,CASSLGASQNTGELFF
-,TRBV28,TRBJ2-4,-,TGTGCCAGCAGTTTCGGCAGGTCTGGGAACATTCAGTACTTC,CASSFGRSGNIQYF
-,TRBV18,TRBJ1-2,-,TGTGCCAGCTCACCACCGGGACTCGGCTATGGCTACACCTTC,CASSPPGLGYGYTF
-,TRBV18,TRBJ1-4,-,TGTGCCAGCTCACCACCGGCAGGGCGGCGGGATAATGAAAAACTGTTTTTT,CASSPPAGRRDNEKLFF
TRBD2,TRBV7-6,TRBJ2-2,-,TGTGCCAGCAGCTTAGGTCCGCGGGGGGGCACCGGGGAGCTGTTTTTT,CASSLGPRGGTGELFF
-,TRBV5-6,TRBJ2-1,few,TGTGCCAGCAGCTTGGAACGGGGGGCTTTAATCTTCTCCTACAATGAGCAGTTCTTC,CASSLERGALIFSYNEQFF
TRBD2,TRBV9,TRBJ2-3,-,TGTGCCAGCAGCGTAGTACCGGGACTAGGTGGGATTTTTTTT,CASSVVPGLGGIFF
-,TRBV7-8,TRBJ1-6,-,TGTGCCAGCAGCTTTAGGGTAGCGGGTAATTCACCCCTCCACTTT,CASSFRVAGNSPLHF
-,TRBV6-6,TRBJ1-5,-,TGTGCCAGCAGAGAAACAGGTCAGCCCCAGCATTTT,CASRETGQPQHF
-,TRBV30,TRBJ1-5,-,TGTGCCTGGGACTCAGGGTTTTTAGGCAATCAGCCCCAGCATTTT,CAWDSGFLGNQPQHF
TRBD1,TRBV5-6,TRBJ1-1,-,TGTGCCAGCAGCTTGAACCGGGACAGGGGAGGACCTTTCTTT,CASSLNRDRGGPFF
-,TRBV5-1,TRBJ2-1,-,TGCGCCAGCAGCGCCCGAGGAGCGGTCTCCTACAATGAGCAGTTCTTC,CASSARGAVSYNEQFF
TRBD1,TRBV6-5,TRBJ1-6,-,TGTGCCAGCAGTTATTGGGACAGGGGTAATTCACCCCTCCACTTT,CASSYWDRGNSPLHF
-,TRBV19,TRBJ2-7,-,TGTGCCAGTAGTATATCTGGGGGCGGTGAGCAGTACTTC,CASSISGGGEQYF
TRBD2,TRBV7-8,TRBJ2-7,-,TGTGCCAGCAGCCTTGCTAGCGGTAGCTACGAGCAGTACTTC,CASSLASGSYEQYF
TRBD2,TRBV5-1,TRBJ2-7,-,TGCGCCAGCAGCTTTAGCGGGGATGCCTACGAGCAGTACTTC,CASSFSGDAYEQYF
TRBD1,TRBV6-5,TRBJ2-1,-,TGTGCCAGCAGTTACCCGGGACAGGGTGGATTCAATGAGCAGTTCTTC,CASSYPGQGGFNEQFF
-,TRBV10-1,TRBJ2-3,once,TGCGCCAGCAGTTCGACAGCCAGCACAGATACGCAGTATTTT,CASSSTASTDTQYF
-,TRBV7-2,TRBJ1-2,-,TGTGCCAGCAGCTTACGCCCACGCGGGGGATATGGCTACACCTTC,CASSLRPRGGYGYTF
-,TRBV7-9,TRBJ2-3,-,TGTGCCAGCAGCTTAGCGGGGGGAGATACGCAGTATTTT,CASSLAGGDTQYF
TRBD2,TRBV9,TRBJ2-7,-,TGTGCCAGCAGCGTAGGGAGCGGGGGGCGCTCCTACGAGCAGTACTTC,CASSVGSGGRSYEQYF
-,TRBV27,TRBJ1-1,-,TGTGCCAGCAGTTTATCGGGAGGGATGGGTGAAGCTTTCTTT,CASSLSGGMGEAFF
TRBD2,TRBV28,TRBJ2-1,-,TGTGCCAGCGTGCCCTGGACTAGCGGGGGGGCCAATGAGCAGTTCTTC,CASVPWTSGGANEQFF
TRBD2,TRBV11-2,TRBJ2-7,-,TGTGCCAGCAGCTTTGGGTCGCGGGGGGGCTTCTACGAGCAGTACTTC,CASSFGSRGGFYEQYF
TRBD2,TRBV9,TRBJ2-1,-,TGTGCCAGCAGCCCCCGACTAGCGGGGGGAGACAATGAGCAGTTCTTC,CASSPRLAGGDNEQFF
-,TRBV4-1,TRBJ2-7,-,TGCGCCAGCAGCCAAGAAAGGGGTCGGTCCTACGAGCAGTACTTC,CASSQERGRSYEQYF
-,TRBV29-1,TRBJ2-5,-,TGCAGCGTTGAAGATTTGGGGAGCCAAGAGACCCAGTACTTC,CSVEDLGSQETQYF
TRBD1,TRBV15,TRBJ1-1,-,TGTGCCACCAGCACCATACTAAACAGGGGGCGGACTGAAGCTTTCTTT,CATSTILNRGRTEAFF
TRBD2,TRBV15,TRBJ2-4,-,TGTGCCACCAGCACCGTACTAGCGGGGGGGAGGAACATTCAGTACTTC,CATSTVLAGGRNIQYF
-,TRBV28,TRBJ1-6,-,TGTGCCAGCGGCCGTGGGGACACTAATTCACCCCTCCACTTT,CASGRGDTNSPLHF
TRBD1,TRBV2,TRBJ1-4,once,TGTGCCAGCAGTCTCGGACAGGGAAACGAAAAACTGTTTTTT,CASSLGQGNEKLFF
-,TRBV28,TRBJ1-1,-,TGTGCCTGCGCAGAGGCGAACACTGAAGCTTTCTTT,CACAEANTEAFF
-,TRBV18,TRBJ1-4,-,TGTGCCAGCTCACCAGAGGGGAGGAGTGGAAAACTGTTTTTT,CASSPEGRSGKLFF
TRBD1,TRBV4-3,TRBJ1-5,-,TGCGCCAGCAGCCAAGTTTACAGGGGGCATCAGCCCCAGCATTTT,CASSQVYRGHQPQHF
-,TRBV2,TRBJ1-5,-,TGTGCCAGCAGTGACAAGTCAGGAAATCAGCCCCAGCATTTT,CASSDKSGNQPQHF
TRBD2,TRBV7-2,TRBJ2-7,-,TGTGCCAGCAGTCTCGAGACTAGCGGGGGTCAGTACTTC,CASSLETSGGQYF
TRBD2,TRBV5-1,TRBJ2-7,-,TGCGCCAGCAGCTTGGGAGAAGTTAGCGGGGGGCCCTACGAGCAGTACTTC,CASSLGEVSGGPYEQYF
TRBD2,TRBV9,TRBJ2-5,-,TGTGCCAGCAGCGGGTCCGGGGCGGGGGGGCCAGAGACCCAGTACTTC,CASSGSGAGGPETQYF